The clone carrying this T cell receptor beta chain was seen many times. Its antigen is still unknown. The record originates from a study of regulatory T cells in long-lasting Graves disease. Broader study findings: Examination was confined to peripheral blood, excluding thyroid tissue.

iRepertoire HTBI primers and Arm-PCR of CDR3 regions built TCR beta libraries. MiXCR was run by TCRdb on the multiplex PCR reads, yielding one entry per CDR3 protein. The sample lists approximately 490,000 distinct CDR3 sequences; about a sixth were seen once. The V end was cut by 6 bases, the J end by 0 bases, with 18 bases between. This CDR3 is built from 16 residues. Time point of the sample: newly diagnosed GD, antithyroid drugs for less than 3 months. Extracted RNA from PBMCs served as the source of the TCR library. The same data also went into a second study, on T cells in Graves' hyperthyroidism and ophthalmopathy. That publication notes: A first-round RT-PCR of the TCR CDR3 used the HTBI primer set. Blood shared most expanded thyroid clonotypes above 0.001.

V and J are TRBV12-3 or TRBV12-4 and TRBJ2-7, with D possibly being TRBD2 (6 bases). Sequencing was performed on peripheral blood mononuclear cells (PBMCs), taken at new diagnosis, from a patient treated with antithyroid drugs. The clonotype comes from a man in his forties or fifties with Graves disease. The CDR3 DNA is TGTGCCAGCAGCCCTGGGGCGGGGTTGAGCTCCTACGAGCAGTACTTC. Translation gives CASSPGAGLSSYEQYF.